This T cell receptor (beta chain) appears in the sequencing data of a study of T cells in localized non-small cell lung cancer. Study outcomes and limitations: Higher blood T cell density tracked longer overall survival. Turning up in adjacent lung were a median roughly 62 of the top 100 tumor clones. Clonality of T cells reached its maximum in uninvolved adjacent lung, surpassing tumor.

The V gene's germline CDR1 is MNHNY and CDR2 SVGAGI (reference sequence). V lost 7 bases, J lost 2 bases, and 16 bases lay in between. The CDR3 is made up of 15 amino acids. The repertoire was sequenced with immunoSEQ multiplex PCR; TCRdb's copy has only in-frame clones and lacks some. The data show around 26,000 clones, about 84% seen once. Comment on this clone: The target antigen is unknown.

The sample consisted of peripheral blood, taken before any cancer treatment. The clonotype originates from a man between 35 and 75 years old with stage III squamous cell lung carcinoma. This rearrangement joins TRBV6-6 to TRBJ2-3; D is possibly TRBD2 (6 bases). CDR3 in DNA: TGTGCCAGCATGCGGGACCGGGGCTCCACAGATACGCAGTATTTT. Amino acids: CASMRDRGSTDTQYF.